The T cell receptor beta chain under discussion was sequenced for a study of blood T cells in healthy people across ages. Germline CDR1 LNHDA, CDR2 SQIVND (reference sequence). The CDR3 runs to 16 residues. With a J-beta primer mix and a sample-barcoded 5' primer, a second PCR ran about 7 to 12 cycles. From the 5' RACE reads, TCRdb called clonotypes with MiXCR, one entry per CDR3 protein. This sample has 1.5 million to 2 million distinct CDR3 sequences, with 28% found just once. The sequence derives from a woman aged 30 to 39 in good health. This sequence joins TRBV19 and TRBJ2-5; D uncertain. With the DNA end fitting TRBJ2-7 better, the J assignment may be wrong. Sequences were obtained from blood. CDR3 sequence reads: CANRSASSGFYSEQYF. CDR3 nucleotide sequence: TGTGCCAATAGATCAGCTTCTTCAGGCTTTTACAGCGAGCAGTACTTC.